This is a list of T cell receptor beta chains from one sample in a study of cytomegalovirus exposure and HLA in healthy donors. This table comes from immunoSEQ multiplex PCR, and its TCRdb copy is limited to in-frame clones, with some not included. The sample includes more than 55,000 clones, less than 95% seen only once; the top ten take about 0.63%. Material for sequencing was PBMCs. These receptors were obtained from a woman aged 18-30 years in good health and CMV-seronegative. CDR3s include the opening cysteine and the closing phenylalanine or tryptophan. D genes are given only for firm matches. A row's size may be missing; if present it is once, few, many or a size class.

cdr3_nt,cdr3_aa,v_call,j_call,d_call,clone_size
TGTGCCAGCAGCCCAAGGCCAGGGGCTGGGGCCAACGTCCTGACTTTC,CASSPRPGAGANVLTF,TRBV9,TRBJ2-6,.,.
TGCAGCGTTGAAGCCCCGCAGGGGGCAGATACGCAGTATTTT,CSVEAPQGADTQYF,TRBV29-1,TRBJ2-3,TRBD1,.
TGTGCCAGCGGGACTCACCCAGAGACCCAGTACTTC,CASGTHPETQYF,TRBV2,TRBJ2-5,.,.
TGTGCCAGCAGCCGGGGACAGGGGGAAGCAGATACGCAGTATTTT,CASSRGQGEADTQYF,TRBV4-2,TRBJ2-3,TRBD1,.
TGTGCCAGTAGTATAGATGGACAGGGGGAGAGCAATCAGCCCCAGCATTTT,CASSIDGQGESNQPQHF,TRBV19,TRBJ1-5,TRBD1,.
TGTGCCAGCGGTCGGTCGGCTGAAGCTTTCTTT,CASGRSAEAFF,TRBV27,TRBJ1-1,.,.
TGTGCCACCAGCAGAGCGGACAGCCTTAACTATGGCTACACCTTC,CATSRADSLNYGYTF,TRBV15,TRBJ1-2,.,.
TGCAGCGTTGGTAGGACAGGGTTGGGCACAGATACGCAGTATTTT,CSVGRTGLGTDTQYF,TRBV29-1,TRBJ2-3,TRBD1,.
TGTGCCAGCAGTGAAGTCGGGGGGACTTGGCCCCAGCATTTT,CASSEVGGTWPQHF,TRBV6-1,TRBJ1-5,.,.
TGTGCCAGCAGACTGGGGGCGAACACTGAAGCTTTCTTT,CASRLGANTEAFF,TRBV2,TRBJ1-1,.,.
TGTGCCAGCAGCTTATGGGACAACTCTGGAAACACCATATATTTT,CASSLWDNSGNTIYF,TRBV7-2,TRBJ1-3,.,.
TGTGCCACCAGCAGAGATCTTGGTGGACTAGCGGGAAACATTCAGTACTTC,CATSRDLGGLAGNIQYF,TRBV15,TRBJ2-4,TRBD2,.
TGTGCCAGCAGTTCACCGGTAAAGTCTAGCACAGATACGCAGTATTTT,CASSSPVKSSTDTQYF,TRBV6-6,TRBJ2-3,.,.
TGTGCCAGCTCACCACCGGGAGTAGCGGGGGGATACGAGCAGTACTTC,CASSPPGVAGGYEQYF,TRBV18,TRBJ2-7,TRBD2,.
TGTGCCAGCAGCTTGCGGCCACTACACCTCTCCTACGAGCAGTACTTC,CASSLRPLHLSYEQYF,TRBV5-5,TRBJ2-7,.,.
TGTGCCAGCAGCTTCGGGGAGGGTTTGTACGAGCAGTACTTC,CASSFGEGLYEQYF,TRBV27,TRBJ2-7,TRBD2,.
TGCGCCAGCACGGGGGGCTCTAATGAAAAACTGTTTTTT,CASTGGSNEKLFF,TRBV5-1,TRBJ1-4,.,.
TGTGCCAGCAGCTTCGGGGGTAGGGCCAACGTCCTGACTTTC,CASSFGGRANVLTF,TRBV7-3,TRBJ2-6,.,.
TGTGCCAGCAGCTTCGGGACAGGGAGAAACTATGGCTACACCTTC,CASSFGTGRNYGYTF,TRBV7-2,TRBJ1-2,TRBD1,.
TGTGCCAGCTCACCATTGGGGGGTCTAGCGGGGGACCGCACAGATACGCAGTATTTT,CASSPLGGLAGDRTDTQYF,TRBV18,TRBJ2-3,TRBD2,once